This is a list of T cell receptor beta chains from one sample in a study of T cell responses to AZD1222 COVID-19 vaccine. Using immunoSEQ multiplex PCR, the repertoire was profiled, and TCRdb retains in-frame clones only, with some absent. Of 140,000 or so clones detected, about 86% appear once; the ten largest clones hold approximately 5%. Here the sequenced sample was peripheral blood, taken 28 days after the second AZD1222 dose. All receptors come from an adult who received the AZD1222 COVID-19 vaccine. Both conserved end residues are part of each CDR3. The D gene is left open where the match is weak. Only some rows state a clone size, as once, few, many or a class for expanded clones.

abundance,d_gene,j_gene,v_gene,CDR3aa,CDR3nt
-,-,TRBJ1-4,TRBV7-9,CASSPGELAANEKLFF,TGTGCCAGCAGCCCCGGGGAGTTGGCTGCTAATGAAAAACTGTTTTTT
-,-,TRBJ2-1,TRBV6-5,CASRLDYLSYNEQFF,TGTGCCAGCAGATTGGACTACCTCTCCTACAATGAGCAGTTCTTC
-,-,TRBJ1-5,TRBV13,CASSLGQSNQPQHF,TGTGCCAGCAGCTTAGGACAGTCAAATCAGCCCCAGCATTTT
-,-,TRBJ2-2,TRBV10-3,CTISESANTGELFF,TGTACCATCAGTGAGTCGGCGAACACCGGGGAGCTGTTTTTT
-,-,TRBJ2-4,TRBV5-1,CASSRAGLNIQYF,TGCGCCAGCAGCCGCGCGGGACTAAACATTCAGTACTTC
-,-,TRBJ1-2,TRBV7-9,CASSLVHPGYTF,TGTGCCAGCAGCTTAGTACACCCCGGCTACACCTTC
-,TRBD2,TRBJ2-2,TRBV3-1/TRBV3-2,CASSPGGAPGELFF,TGTGCCAGCAGCCCCGGGGGGGCACCCGGGGAGCTGTTTTTT
-,TRBD2,TRBJ2-2,TRBV10-1,CASSGLADTGELFF,TGCGCCAGCAGTGGACTAGCGGACACCGGGGAGCTGTTTTTT
-,-,TRBJ1-3,TRBV7-9,CASSLSGNTIYF,TGTGCCAGCAGCTTATCTGGAAACACCATATATTTT
-,-,TRBJ2-7,TRBV7-6,CASSLEGGGAGGSYEQYF,TGTGCCAGCAGCTTAGAGGGGGGAGGGGCGGGCGGCTCCTACGAGCAGTACTTC
-,TRBD1,TRBJ2-3,TRBV6-4,CASSPDRVDTQYF,TGTGCCAGCAGTCCCGACAGGGTAGATACGCAGTATTTT
-,-,TRBJ2-7,TRBV27,CASSLRIKTGESYEQYF,TGTGCCAGCAGTTTAAGGATTAAGACAGGCGAATCCTACGAGCAGTACTTC
-,TRBD2,TRBJ2-3,TRBV5-1,CASSLLAGVPTDTQYF,TGCGCCAGCAGCTTGCTCGCGGGAGTCCCCACAGATACGCAGTATTTT
-,-,TRBJ2-2,TRBV18,CASSPRHGGDTGELFF,TGTGCCAGCTCCCCGCGACATGGAGGGGACACCGGGGAGCTGTTTTTT
-,-,TRBJ1-4,TRBV6-6,CASSSGVANEKLFF,TGTGCCAGCAGTTCAGGGGTGGCTAATGAAAAACTGTTTTTT
-,TRBD2,TRBJ2-5,TRBV12-5,CASGLAGGPGQYF,TGTGCTAGTGGTTTGGCGGGGGGGCCGGGCCAGTACTTC
-,TRBD1,TRBJ1-1,TRBV5-1,CASSPFSGQAPNTEAFF,TGCGCCAGCAGTCCGTTTTCGGGACAGGCCCCGAACACTGAAGCTTTCTTT
-,-,TRBJ1-5,TRBV5-8,CASRFAGNQPQHF,TGTGCCAGCAGGTTTGCAGGGAATCAGCCCCAGCATTTT
-,TRBD2,TRBJ2-1,TRBV5-1,CASSHNSGGVSSEQFF,TGCGCCAGCAGCCACAACAGCGGGGGGGTTTCCAGTGAGCAGTTCTTC
few,-,TRBJ1-5,TRBV7-9,CASSLANSLNQPQHF,TGTGCCAGCAGCTTAGCTAACAGCCTCAATCAGCCCCAGCATTTT
-,TRBD2,TRBJ2-1,TRBV11-2,CASSLAGLAKDEQFF,TGTGCCAGCAGCTTAGCCGGACTAGCGAAGGATGAGCAGTTCTTC
-,-,TRBJ2-7,TRBV5-1,CASSLFEFSYEQYF,TGCGCCAGCAGCTTGTTTGAGTTTTCCTACGAGCAGTACTTC
-,-,TRBJ2-3,TRBV7-2,CASSPSGAQDTQYF,TGTGCCAGCAGCCCCTCGGGGGCCCAGGATACGCAGTATTTT
-,-,TRBJ2-7,TRBV2,CASSEAGTRGSAREQYF,TGTGCCAGCAGTGAAGCGGGGACCCGAGGGAGCGCCCGCGAGCAGTACTTC
-,TRBD1,TRBJ1-2,TRBV6-1,CASNQGARGGYTF,TGTGCCAGCAACCAGGGGGCTAGGGGCGGCTACACCTTC
-,-,TRBJ2-7,TRBV10-3,CAISKDTWGYEQYF,TGTGCCATCAGTAAGGACACCTGGGGGTACGAGCAGTACTTC
few,-,TRBJ1-2,TRBV6-1,CASSDFLPEGYTF,TGTGCCAGCAGTGATTTTCTCCCGGAAGGCTACACCTTC
-,-,TRBJ1-1,TRBV19,CASRGGRANTEAFF,TGTGCCAGTAGAGGTGGCAGGGCCAACACTGAAGCTTTCTTT
-,TRBD1,TRBJ1-5,TRBV19,CASRPRTGTNQPQHF,TGTGCCAGTAGACCACGGACAGGGACCAATCAGCCCCAGCATTTT
-,-,TRBJ1-2,TRBV6-5,CASRHRQYYGYTF,TGTGCCAGCAGACACAGGCAATACTATGGCTACACCTTC
-,-,TRBJ1-4,TRBV20-1,CSANRGEKLFF,TGCAGTGCTAACCGGGGTGAAAAACTGTTTTTT
-,-,TRBJ1-4,TRBV27,CASSRNGGEEKLFF,TGTGCCAGCAGTCGGAACGGGGGTGAAGAAAAACTGTTTTTT
once,-,TRBJ2-3,TRBV6-1,CASSEDNGPDTQYF,TGTGCCAGCAGTGAAGATAACGGGCCAGATACGCAGTATTTT
-,-,TRBJ2-5,TRBV4-2,CASSQDFGEFETQYF,TGTGCCAGCAGCCAAGATTTCGGGGAGTTTGAGACCCAGTACTTC
-,TRBD2,TRBJ2-1,TRBV2,CASSEALIAGGLTEEQFF,TGTGCCAGCAGTGAAGCGCTTATTGCGGGGGGGCTTACGGAGGAGCAGTTCTTC
-,-,TRBJ2-5,TRBV3-1/TRBV3-2,CASSQDLVIGTQYF,TGTGCCAGCAGCCAAGATCTGGTAATCGGGACCCAGTACTTC
-,-,TRBJ2-7,TRBV5-6,CASSSPGTPYEQYF,TGTGCCAGCAGCTCCCCCGGGACCCCCTACGAGCAGTACTTC
-,-,TRBJ2-3,TRBV4-2,CASSQDRNGRDTQYF,TGTGCCAGCAGCCAAGATCGGAATGGGCGTGATACGCAGTATTTT
-,-,TRBJ1-2,TRBV28,CASSSPDSYTF,TGTGCCAGCAGTTCCCCAGACAGCTACACCTTC
-,TRBD1,TRBJ1-3,TRBV7-9,CASSSPGQPSGNTIYF,TGTGCCAGCAGCTCTCCGGGACAGCCCTCTGGAAACACCATATATTTT
-,-,TRBJ1-5,TRBV10-2,CASSESSWLVNQPQHF,TGCGCCAGCAGTGAGAGTTCATGGCTTGTCAATCAGCCCCAGCATTTT
-,TRBD2,TRBJ2-3,TRBV3-1/TRBV3-2,CASSTPGLAGVDTQYF,TGTGCCAGCAGCACTCCGGGACTAGCGGGGGTAGATACGCAGTATTTT
-,TRBD2,TRBJ2-5,TRBV3-1/TRBV3-2,CASSSPVSGGFQETQYF,TGTGCCAGCAGCTCCCCAGTTAGCGGGGGGTTTCAAGAGACCCAGTACTTC
-,TRBD1,TRBJ1-1,TRBV7-2,CASSISSTGLLNTEAFF,TGTGCCAGCAGCATATCCTCGACAGGGCTTTTGAACACTGAAGCTTTCTTT
-,-,TRBJ2-4,TRBV18,CASSPGSTDIQYF,TGTGCCAGCTCACCCGGGAGTACCGACATTCAGTACTTC
once,-,TRBJ2-7,TRBV5-1,CASSLQGGLLNEQYF,TGCGCCAGCAGCTTGCAAGGGGGGCTGCTCAACGAGCAGTACTTC